The rows below give T cell receptor beta chains drawn from one sample of a study of control samples from healthy donors and cancer patients. Sequenced by immunoSEQ multiplex PCR; TCRdb stores in-frame clones only, minus some. The sample records over 200,000 clones, about 80% being singletons. The sample taken for sequencing was PBMCs. The receptors shown here come from a woman aged 60-75 years with lung cancer. Both conserved end residues are part of each CDR3. Fields, in order: J gene, V gene, D gene, clone size, CDR3 protein, CDR3 DNA. D genes are given only for firm matches. The size entry is marked missing in some rows and otherwise reads once, few, many or a size class.

J gene: TRBJ2-7
V gene: TRBV29-1
D gene: -
clone size: -
CDR3 protein: CSVVTGRSYEQYF
CDR3 DNA: TGCAGCGTTGTAACAGGGCGATCCTACGAGCAGTACTTC

J gene: TRBJ1-5
V gene: TRBV2
D gene: -
clone size: -
CDR3 protein: CAGTDSRNQPQHF
CDR3 DNA: TGTGCCGGGACGGACAGTCGCAATCAGCCCCAGCATTTT

J gene: TRBJ1-2
V gene: TRBV21-1
D gene: -
clone size: -
CDR3 protein: CASSKGRDGYTF
CDR3 DNA: TGTGCCAGCAGCAAAGGCAGGGACGGCTACACCTTC

J gene: TRBJ1-1
V gene: TRBV4-1
D gene: -
clone size: -
CDR3 protein: CASSQGRRVGTEAFF
CDR3 DNA: TGCGCCAGCAGCCAAGGTAGAAGGGTAGGCACTGAAGCTTTCTTT

J gene: TRBJ1-2
V gene: TRBV3-1/TRBV3-2
D gene: TRBD1
clone size: -
CDR3 protein: CASSQDLQGAGYTF
CDR3 DNA: TGTGCCAGCAGCCAAGATTTACAGGGGGCTGGCTACACCTTC

J gene: TRBJ2-7
V gene: TRBV28
D gene: -
clone size: -
CDR3 protein: CASSFWQGSEQYF
CDR3 DNA: TGTGCCAGCAGTTTCTGGCAGGGATCCGAGCAGTACTTC

J gene: TRBJ1-3
V gene: TRBV5-1
D gene: TRBD1
clone size: -
CDR3 protein: CASSSGQGDHTIYF
CDR3 DNA: TGCGCCAGCAGCTCGGGACAGGGGGATCACACCATATATTTT

J gene: TRBJ1-2
V gene: TRBV7-8
D gene: -
clone size: -
CDR3 protein: CASSLGMGGQNYGYTF
CDR3 DNA: TGTGCCAGCAGCTTAGGGATGGGCGGACAGAACTATGGCTACACCTTC

J gene: TRBJ2-3
V gene: TRBV2
D gene: -
clone size: few
CDR3 protein: CASTRGGLTADTQYF
CDR3 DNA: TGTGCCAGCACCAGGGGGGGCCTCACCGCAGATACGCAGTATTTT

J gene: TRBJ1-2
V gene: TRBV5-4
D gene: TRBD1
clone size: -
CDR3 protein: CASSSDRADGYTF
CDR3 DNA: TGTGCCAGCAGCTCGGACAGGGCTGATGGCTACACCTTC

J gene: TRBJ2-1
V gene: TRBV18
D gene: -
clone size: -
CDR3 protein: CASSPPDKYNEQFF
CDR3 DNA: TGTGCCAGCTCACCACCCGACAAATACAATGAGCAGTTCTTC

J gene: TRBJ2-7
V gene: TRBV10-3
D gene: TRBD1
clone size: -
CDR3 protein: CAISLGTGVSSYEQYF
CDR3 DNA: TGTGCCATCAGCCTCGGGACAGGGGTCTCCTCCTACGAGCAGTACTTC

J gene: TRBJ2-7
V gene: TRBV5-4
D gene: TRBD2
clone size: -
CDR3 protein: CASSFSGRGYEQYF
CDR3 DNA: TGTGCCAGCAGCTTTAGCGGGAGAGGCTACGAGCAGTACTTC

J gene: TRBJ1-2
V gene: TRBV6-4
D gene: TRBD1
clone size: -
CDR3 protein: CASRGQGGYGYTF
CDR3 DNA: TGTGCCAGCAGGGGACAGGGTGGCTATGGCTACACCTTC

J gene: TRBJ2-2
V gene: TRBV2
D gene: -
clone size: -
CDR3 protein: CASSEYSPLHTGELFF
CDR3 DNA: TGTGCCAGCAGTGAATACAGCCCTCTCCACACCGGGGAGCTGTTTTTT

J gene: TRBJ1-5
V gene: TRBV6-1
D gene: TRBD1
clone size: -
CDR3 protein: CASSEGQGGSQPQHF
CDR3 DNA: TGTGCCAGCAGTGAAGGACAGGGTGGCTCCCAGCCCCAGCATTTT

J gene: TRBJ1-5
V gene: TRBV25-1
D gene: -
clone size: -
CDR3 protein: CASSAGWRDNQPQHF
CDR3 DNA: TGTGCCAGCAGTGCAGGGTGGAGGGACAATCAGCCCCAGCATTTT

J gene: TRBJ2-1
V gene: TRBV10-2
D gene: TRBD2
clone size: once
CDR3 protein: CASSERAGGYNEQFF
CDR3 DNA: TGCGCCAGCAGTGAGAGGGCGGGAGGTTACAATGAGCAGTTCTTC

J gene: TRBJ1-6
V gene: TRBV5-1
D gene: -
clone size: -
CDR3 protein: CASSFTRGNNSPLHF
CDR3 DNA: TGCGCCAGCAGCTTCACGCGGGGAAATAATTCACCCCTCCACTTT

J gene: TRBJ1-2
V gene: TRBV19
D gene: -
clone size: -
CDR3 protein: CASNPRGGYGYTF
CDR3 DNA: TGTGCCAGTAACCCAAGGGGGGGCTATGGCTACACCTTC

J gene: TRBJ1-2
V gene: TRBV9
D gene: TRBD1
clone size: -
CDR3 protein: CASSSQTGTDFGYTF
CDR3 DNA: TGTGCCAGCAGCTCCCAGACAGGGACGGACTTTGGCTACACCTTC

J gene: TRBJ2-5
V gene: TRBV5-6
D gene: TRBD2
clone size: -
CDR3 protein: CASSSELAGVRETQYF
CDR3 DNA: TGTGCCAGCAGCTCCGAGCTAGCGGGAGTCCGAGAGACCCAGTACTTC

J gene: TRBJ1-4
V gene: TRBV9
D gene: -
clone size: -
CDR3 protein: CASSRDPTNEKLFF
CDR3 DNA: TGTGCCAGCAGCAGGGATCCCACTAATGAAAAACTGTTTTTT

J gene: TRBJ1-1
V gene: TRBV5-1
D gene: -
clone size: -
CDR3 protein: CASSLGQESTEAFF
CDR3 DNA: TGCGCCAGCAGCTTGGGACAGGAAAGCACTGAAGCTTTCTTT

J gene: TRBJ1-1
V gene: TRBV7-3
D gene: -
clone size: -
CDR3 protein: CASNRGEAMNTEAFF
CDR3 DNA: TGTGCCAGCAACCGGGGGGAGGCCATGAACACTGAAGCTTTCTTT

J gene: TRBJ1-5
V gene: TRBV4-2
D gene: -
clone size: -
CDR3 protein: CASSQDRNQPQHF
CDR3 DNA: TGTGCCAGCAGCCAAGACCGTAATCAGCCCCAGCATTTT

J gene: TRBJ1-3
V gene: TRBV5-1
D gene: TRBD1
clone size: -
CDR3 protein: CASSEQGISGNTIYF
CDR3 DNA: TGCGCCAGCAGCGAACAGGGGATATCTGGAAACACCATATATTTT

J gene: TRBJ1-1
V gene: TRBV6-6
D gene: -
clone size: once
CDR3 protein: CASSLLQTVNTEAFF
CDR3 DNA: TGTGCCAGCAGCTTACTCCAGACTGTGAACACTGAAGCTTTCTTT

J gene: TRBJ1-3
V gene: TRBV6-2/TRBV6-3
D gene: -
clone size: -
CDR3 protein: CASSSLGAPSGNTIYF
CDR3 DNA: TGTGCCAGCAGTTCCCTGGGGGCGCCATCCGGAAACACCATATATTTT

J gene: TRBJ1-3
V gene: TRBV3-1/TRBV3-2
D gene: -
clone size: -
CDR3 protein: CASSQVPGAGNTIYF
CDR3 DNA: TGTGCCAGCAGCCAAGTTCCGGGGGCTGGAAACACCATATATTTT

J gene: TRBJ2-7
V gene: TRBV4-1
D gene: -
clone size: -
CDR3 protein: CASSQSSGQAYEQYF
CDR3 DNA: TGCGCCAGCAGCCAGAGCTCGGGGCAGGCCTACGAGCAGTACTTC

J gene: TRBJ2-2
V gene: TRBV6-5
D gene: -
clone size: -
CDR3 protein: CARRDPNTGELFF
CDR3 DNA: TGTGCCAGGCGAGACCCGAACACCGGGGAGCTGTTTTTT

J gene: TRBJ2-5
V gene: TRBV5-1
D gene: TRBD1
clone size: -
CDR3 protein: CASTQPGTGAETQYF
CDR3 DNA: TGCGCCAGCACCCAGCCCGGGACAGGGGCAGAGACCCAGTACTTC

J gene: TRBJ2-7
V gene: TRBV7-8
D gene: TRBD2
clone size: -
CDR3 protein: CASSLLSSGGWNEQYF
CDR3 DNA: TGTGCCAGCAGCTTGCTGTCGAGCGGGGGGTGGAACGAGCAGTACTTC

J gene: TRBJ2-2
V gene: TRBV5-1
D gene: TRBD1
clone size: once
CDR3 protein: CASSFGTGGAGELFF
CDR3 DNA: TGCGCCAGCAGCTTCGGGACAGGGGGTGCCGGGGAGCTGTTTTTT

J gene: TRBJ2-7
V gene: TRBV7-2
D gene: -
clone size: -
CDR3 protein: CASSTTGGGGEQYF
CDR3 DNA: TGTGCCAGCAGCACGACAGGCGGTGGCGGAGAGCAGTACTTC

J gene: TRBJ2-1
V gene: TRBV7-8
D gene: -
clone size: once
CDR3 protein: CASSLAVGDYNEQFF
CDR3 DNA: TGTGCCAGCAGCTTAGCGGTGGGCGACTACAATGAGCAGTTCTTC

J gene: TRBJ1-1
V gene: TRBV9
D gene: -
clone size: -
CDR3 protein: CASSVTGANTEAFF
CDR3 DNA: TGTGCCAGCAGCGTGACAGGAGCGAACACTGAAGCTTTCTTT

J gene: TRBJ1-5
V gene: TRBV7-2
D gene: TRBD1
clone size: -
CDR3 protein: CASSSWTGPNQPQHF
CDR3 DNA: TGTGCCAGCAGCTCCTGGACAGGGCCCAATCAGCCCCAGCATTTT

J gene: TRBJ1-1
V gene: TRBV6-5
D gene: TRBD1
clone size: -
CDR3 protein: CASSPGTGLTEAFF
CDR3 DNA: TGTGCCAGCAGTCCAGGGACAGGGTTAACTGAAGCTTTCTTT

J gene: TRBJ1-4
V gene: TRBV30
D gene: -
clone size: -
CDR3 protein: CAWSGRTNEKLFF
CDR3 DNA: TGTGCCTGGAGTGGCAGGACTAATGAAAAACTGTTTTTT

J gene: TRBJ2-3
V gene: TRBV5-1
D gene: TRBD2
clone size: few
CDR3 protein: CASSLISGGAVDTQYF
CDR3 DNA: TGCGCCAGCAGCTTAATCAGCGGGGGGGCAGTAGATACGCAGTATTTT

J gene: TRBJ2-5
V gene: TRBV7-2
D gene: TRBD1
clone size: -
CDR3 protein: CASSFNRGKETQYF
CDR3 DNA: TGTGCCAGCAGCTTCAACAGGGGAAAAGAGACCCAGTACTTC

J gene: TRBJ1-5
V gene: TRBV19
D gene: -
clone size: -
CDR3 protein: CASSKEGQPQHF
CDR3 DNA: TGTGCCAGTAGCAAGGAAGGGCAGCCCCAGCATTTT

J gene: TRBJ2-3
V gene: TRBV6-5
D gene: TRBD1
clone size: -
CDR3 protein: CDSITGGIPDTQYF
CDR3 DNA: TGTGACAGCATTACAGGGGGTATCCCAGATACGCAGTATTTT

J gene: TRBJ1-1
V gene: TRBV5-5
D gene: -
clone size: -
CDR3 protein: CASSLSPETEAFF
CDR3 DNA: TGTGCCAGCAGCTTGTCGCCAGAGACTGAAGCTTTCTTT

J gene: TRBJ1-2
V gene: TRBV5-6
D gene: -
clone size: -
CDR3 protein: CASSWSPDSNGYTF
CDR3 DNA: TGTGCCAGCAGCTGGTCCCCGGACAGCAATGGCTACACCTTC

J gene: TRBJ2-3
V gene: TRBV18
D gene: TRBD2
clone size: -
CDR3 protein: CASSPPGASGIQADTQYF
CDR3 DNA: TGTGCCAGCTCACCACCCGGGGCTAGCGGGATTCAGGCAGATACGCAGTATTTT

J gene: TRBJ1-5
V gene: TRBV18
D gene: -
clone size: -
CDR3 protein: CASSPLQGGEQPQHF
CDR3 DNA: TGTGCCAGCTCACCACTCCAGGGAGGAGAACAGCCCCAGCATTTT

J gene: TRBJ2-1
V gene: TRBV5-6
D gene: TRBD2
clone size: once
CDR3 protein: CASSLLLAGPSSYNEQFF
CDR3 DNA: TGTGCCAGCAGCTTGCTACTAGCGGGGCCGAGCTCCTACAATGAGCAGTTCTTC

J gene: TRBJ2-3
V gene: TRBV11-2
D gene: -
clone size: -
CDR3 protein: CASSPILGATDTQYF
CDR3 DNA: TGTGCCAGCAGCCCCATCCTAGGGGCCACAGATACGCAGTATTTT